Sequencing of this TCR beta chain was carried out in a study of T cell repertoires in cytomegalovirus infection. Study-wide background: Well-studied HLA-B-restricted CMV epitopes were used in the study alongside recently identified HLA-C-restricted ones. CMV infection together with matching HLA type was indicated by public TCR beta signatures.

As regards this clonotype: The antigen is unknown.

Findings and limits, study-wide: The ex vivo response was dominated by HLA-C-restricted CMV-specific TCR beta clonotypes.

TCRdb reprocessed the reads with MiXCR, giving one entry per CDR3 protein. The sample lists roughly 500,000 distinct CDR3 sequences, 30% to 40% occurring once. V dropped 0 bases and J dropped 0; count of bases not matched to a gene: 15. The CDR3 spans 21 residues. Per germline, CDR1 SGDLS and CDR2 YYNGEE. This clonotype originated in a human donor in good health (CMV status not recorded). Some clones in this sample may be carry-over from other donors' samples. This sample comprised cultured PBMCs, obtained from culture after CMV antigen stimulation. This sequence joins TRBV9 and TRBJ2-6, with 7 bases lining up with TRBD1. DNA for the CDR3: TGTGCCAGCAGCGTAGCCCCAGGGGGATTCTTCTTGGGCTCTGGGGCCAACGTCCTGACTTTC. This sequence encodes CASSVAPGGFFLGSGANVLTF. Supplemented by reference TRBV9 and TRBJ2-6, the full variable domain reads DSGVTQTPKHLITATGQRVTLRCSPRSGDLSVYWYQQSLDQGLQFLIQYYNGEERAKGNILERFSAQQFPDLHSELNLSSLELGDSALYFCASSVAPGGFFLGSGANVLTFGAGSRLTVL.